This T cell receptor beta chain was identified during a study of T-cell memory formation after mild COVID-19. Whole-study context: Clustering of TCRs was largely donor specific. Study-wide results and caveats: There was no confirmation that second-wave clones peaking on day 37 were SARS-CoV-2 specific. CD4+ contracting clones were found mainly in CM and EM, and CD8+ ones in EMRA.

The J segment lost 6 bases and the V segment lost 4 bases, leaving 2 bases of the junction unmatched. This CDR3 comprises 14 residues. Germline CDR1 and CDR2: SGHTA and FQGNSA. Comments on this clonotype: Its antigen is not identified.

The authors produced TCR alpha and TCR beta cDNA libraries with sample barcodes and UMIs by 5'RACE using constant-segment primers. TCRdb fed the 5' RACE reads into MiXCR, producing one record per CDR3 protein. Of around 500,000 distinct CDR3 sequences listed, about 20% are singletons. The V gene is TRBV7-2, the J gene TRBJ2-4; 11 bases match TRBD2. The sequenced sample was PBMCs or a T cell subset sorted from them (not recorded which). The TCR was taken from an adult woman who had mild COVID-19 (a few samples of this study predate the infection). Cell type and time point are not known. CDR3 DNA: TGTGCCAGCAGCTCTGGGACTAGCGGAAACATTCAGTACTTC. It yields the protein CASSSGTSGNIQYF.